Presented here are 3 T cell receptor beta chains from one specimen sequenced in a study of CXCR3-negative and CXCR3-positive naive CD8 T cells. The method, 5' RACE with UMI labels, was used to prepare the TRB cDNA libraries. TCRdb re-called the 5' RACE reads, yielding one record per CDR3 amino acid sequence without DNA. The sample's table shows 25,000 to 35,000 distinct CDR3 sequences. Specimen: memory CD8+ T cells from blood. These receptors were obtained from a human donor in good health. Some clones in this sample may be carry-over from other donors' samples.

The chain carries TRBV4-3 and TRBJ2-7; with no DNA, the TCRdb D assignment of TRBD1 cannot be verified. The length of the CDR3 is 15 residues. From germline, CDR1 is LGHNA and CDR2 YSLEER. CDR3 amino acids: CASSQGIGAPTGQYF.

This chain uses TRBV7-9 with TRBJ2-5; as DNA is missing, the TRBD1 call by TCRdb cannot be tested. CDR3 length equals 14 residues. In germline, CDR1 is SEHNR, CDR2 FQNEAQ (reference sequence). The CDR3 region is CASSPTDSQETQYF.

The CDR3 here is CASGLAILGHLNTGELFF. This rearrangement joins TRBV12-5 to TRBJ2-2; TCRdb calls TRBD1, which cannot be checked without DNA. Germline V CDR1 and CDR2: LGHNT, FRNRAP. The CDR3 totals 18 residues.